Each of the 2 T cell receptor beta chains below was sequenced from the same sample in a study of persistence of HIV-infected CD4 T cells. The libraries were made with immunoSEQ version 4 in survey mode. This table comes from immunoSEQ multiplex PCR, and its TCRdb copy is limited to in-frame clones, with some not included. The repertoire holds 50,000 or so clones, with more than 70% as singletons. Cells were stimulated with CMV-infected fibroblast lysates at 8 to 10 ug/mL. Sorted nonresponding memory CD4+ T cells were CD40L-negative, CD69-negative, CD45RO-high. Antigens of these TCRs are unknown. The input for sequencing was CD4+ T cells sorted from PBMCs after roughly 18-hour stimulation, taken from a patient who received antiretroviral therapy. These receptors were taken from an adult man with HIV who was CMV-seropositive.

The chain carries TRBV7-3 and TRBJ2-1, with TRBD1 matching 7 bases. The CDR3 sequence is 15 residues long. CDR1 is SGHTA and CDR2 is FQGTGA in the germline V gene. J gave up 2 bases and V 5 bases, and 6 bases lay outside the gene matches. DNA for the CDR3: TGTGCCAGCAGCCCAGGGGGTAGAGCCTACAATGAGCAGTTCTTC. This gives the protein CASSPGGRAYNEQFF. Using reference TRBV7-3 and TRBJ2-1 for the parts outside the CDR3, the full variable domain is GAGVSQTPSNKVTEKGKYVELRCDPISGHTALYWYRQSLGQGPEFLIYFQGTGAADDSGLPNDRFFAVRPEGSVSTLKIQRTERGDSAVYLCASSPGGRAYNEQFFGPGTRLTVL.

The V gene is TRBV5-1, the J gene TRBJ1-1, with 8 bases identical to TRBD1. This CDR3 is built from 16 residues. CDR1 is SGHRS and CDR2 is YFSETQ in the germline V gene. The trim removed 0 bases at V and 5 bases at J, leaving 9 bases unmatched. The CDR3 DNA sequence: TGCGCCAGCAGCTTGGGGCGGAGGACAGGGAGTACTGAAGCTTTCTTT. The encoded protein is CASSLGRRTGSTEAFF.